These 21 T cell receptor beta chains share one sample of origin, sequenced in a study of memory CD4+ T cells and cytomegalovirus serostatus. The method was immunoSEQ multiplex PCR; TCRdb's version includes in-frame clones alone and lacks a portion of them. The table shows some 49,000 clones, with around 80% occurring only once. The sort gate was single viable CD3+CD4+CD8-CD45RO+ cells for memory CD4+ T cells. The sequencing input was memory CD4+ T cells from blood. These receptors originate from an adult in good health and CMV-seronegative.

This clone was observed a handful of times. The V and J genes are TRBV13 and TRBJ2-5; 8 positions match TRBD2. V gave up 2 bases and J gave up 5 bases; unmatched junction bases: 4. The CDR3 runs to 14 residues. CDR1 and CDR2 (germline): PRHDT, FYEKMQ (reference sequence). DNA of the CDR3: TGTGCCAGCAGCTTACGTCTAGCGGGTGAGACCCAGTACTTC. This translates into CASSLRLAGETQYF.

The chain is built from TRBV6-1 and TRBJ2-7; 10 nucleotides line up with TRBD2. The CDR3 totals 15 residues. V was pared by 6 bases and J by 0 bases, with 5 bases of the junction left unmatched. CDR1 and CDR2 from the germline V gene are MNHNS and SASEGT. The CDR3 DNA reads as TGTGCCAGCAGAGATCTAGCGGGGGTCTCCTACGAGCAGTACTTC. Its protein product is CASRDLAGVSYEQYF.

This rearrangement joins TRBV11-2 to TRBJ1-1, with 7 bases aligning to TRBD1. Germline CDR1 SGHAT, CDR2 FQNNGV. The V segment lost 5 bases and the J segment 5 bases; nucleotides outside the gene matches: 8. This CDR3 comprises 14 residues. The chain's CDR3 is CASSRDRVRTEAFF. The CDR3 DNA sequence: TGTGCCAGCAGCAGAGACAGGGTTAGGACTGAAGCTTTCTTT.

CDR3 protein: CASSLTEYEQYF. CDR3 nucleotides: TGTGCCAGCAGCTTGACAGAATACGAGCAGTACTTC. The rearrangement joins TRBV5-5 to TRBJ2-7; D unclear. The V end lost 1 base, the J end lost 4 bases, and 6 bases lay between the germline ends. This CDR3 has 12 residues. Germline V gene data show CDR1 as SGHKS and CDR2 as YYEKEE (reference sequence).

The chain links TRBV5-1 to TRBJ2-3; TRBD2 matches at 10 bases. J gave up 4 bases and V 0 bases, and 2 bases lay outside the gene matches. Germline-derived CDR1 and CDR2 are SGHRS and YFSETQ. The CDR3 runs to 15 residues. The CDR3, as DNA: TGCGCCAGCAGCTTGGCTAGCGGGGGCGCAGATACGCAGTATTTT. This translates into CASSLASGGADTQYF.

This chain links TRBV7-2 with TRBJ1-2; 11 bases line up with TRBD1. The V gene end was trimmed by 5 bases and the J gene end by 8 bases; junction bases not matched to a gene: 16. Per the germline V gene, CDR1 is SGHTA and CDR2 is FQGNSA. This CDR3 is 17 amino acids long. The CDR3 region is CASSVLAGGTGGLGYTF. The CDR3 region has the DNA TGTGCCAGCAGCGTACTCGCCGGGGGGACAGGGGGACTCGGCTACACCTTC.

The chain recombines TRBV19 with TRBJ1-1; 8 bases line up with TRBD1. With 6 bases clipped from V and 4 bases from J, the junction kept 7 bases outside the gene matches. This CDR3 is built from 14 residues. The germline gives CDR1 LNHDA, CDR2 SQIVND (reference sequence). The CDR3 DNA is TGTGCCAGTAGCTTCGGACAGGGCCCCACTGAAGCTTTCTTT. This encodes CASSFGQGPTEAFF.

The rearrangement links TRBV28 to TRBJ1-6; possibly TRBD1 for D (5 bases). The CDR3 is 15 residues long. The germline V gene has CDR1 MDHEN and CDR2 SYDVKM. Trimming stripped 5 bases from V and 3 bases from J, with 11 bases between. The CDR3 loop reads CASSPPRGYNSPLHF. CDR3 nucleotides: TGTGCCAGCAGTCCCCCGAGGGGCTATAATTCACCCCTCCACTTT.

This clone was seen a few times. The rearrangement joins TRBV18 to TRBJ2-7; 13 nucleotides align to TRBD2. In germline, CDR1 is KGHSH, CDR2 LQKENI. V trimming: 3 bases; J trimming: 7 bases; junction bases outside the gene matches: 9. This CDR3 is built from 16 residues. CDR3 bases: TGTGCCAGCTCACCGGGGCGCAGGACTAGCGGGGGAGAGCAGTACTTC. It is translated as CASSPGRRTSGGEQYF.

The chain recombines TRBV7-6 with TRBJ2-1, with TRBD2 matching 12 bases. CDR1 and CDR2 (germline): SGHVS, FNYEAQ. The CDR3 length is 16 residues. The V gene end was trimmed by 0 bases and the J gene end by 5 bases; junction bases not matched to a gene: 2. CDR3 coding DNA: TGTGCCAGCAGCTTAGCGCTAGCGGGGGGGAACAATGAGCAGTTCTTC. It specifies CASSLALAGGNNEQFF.

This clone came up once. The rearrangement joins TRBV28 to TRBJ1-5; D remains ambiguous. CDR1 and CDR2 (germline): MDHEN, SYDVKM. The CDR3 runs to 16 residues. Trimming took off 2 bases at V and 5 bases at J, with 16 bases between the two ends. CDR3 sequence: CASSLVLRAGDQPQHF. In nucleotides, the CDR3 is TGTGCCAGCAGTTTAGTCTTGCGGGCCGGTGATCAGCCCCAGCATTTT.

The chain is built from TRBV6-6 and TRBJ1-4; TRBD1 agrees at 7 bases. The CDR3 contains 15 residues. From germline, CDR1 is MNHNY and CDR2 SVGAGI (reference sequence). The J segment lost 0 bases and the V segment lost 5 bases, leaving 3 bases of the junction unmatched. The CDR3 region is CASSSQGATNEKLFF. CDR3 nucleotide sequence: TGTGCCAGCAGTAGTCAGGGGGCAACTAATGAAAAACTGTTTTTT.

The DNA for the CDR3 is TGTGCCAGCAGGTCTGGCGTTCGCGGCTACACCTTC. Its protein product is CASRSGVRGYTF. The rearrangement links TRBV6-1 to TRBJ1-2; D remains ambiguous. The germline V gene has CDR1 MNHNS and CDR2 SASEGT. Trimming shortened V by 6 bases and J by 8 bases, and 13 bases separated the two germline ends. The CDR3 has 12 amino acids.

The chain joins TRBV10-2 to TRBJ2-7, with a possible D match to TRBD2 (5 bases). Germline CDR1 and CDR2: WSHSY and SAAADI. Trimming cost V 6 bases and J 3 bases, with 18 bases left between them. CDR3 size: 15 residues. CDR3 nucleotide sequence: TGCGCCAGCAGGGCTTTCGGAGTCCGGGACTACGAGCAGTACTTC. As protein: CASRAFGVRDYEQYF.

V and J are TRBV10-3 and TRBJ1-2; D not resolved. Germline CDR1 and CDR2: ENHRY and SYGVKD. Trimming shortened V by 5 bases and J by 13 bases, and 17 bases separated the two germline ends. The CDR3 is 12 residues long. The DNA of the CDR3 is TGTGCCATCAGTCCCCGGACGGGCGAAAGCACCTTC. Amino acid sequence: CAISPRTGESTF.

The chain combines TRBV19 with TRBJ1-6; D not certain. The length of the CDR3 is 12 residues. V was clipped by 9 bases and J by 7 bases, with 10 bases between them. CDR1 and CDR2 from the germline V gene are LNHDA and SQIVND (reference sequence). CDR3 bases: TGTGCCAGCCGAGACATGAATTCACCCCTCCACTTT. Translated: CASRDMNSPLHF.

The CDR3 protein is CASSLTDRGGNQPQHF. The CDR3 region has the DNA TGTGCCAGCAGCTTAACGGACAGGGGTGGAAATCAGCCCCAGCATTTT. V usage is TRBV7-3 and J usage is TRBJ1-5; 9 nucleotides line up with TRBD1. This CDR3 has 16 residues. Looked up from germline, CDR1 is SGHTA and CDR2 is FQGTGA. V was pared by 0 bases and J by 4 bases, with 4 bases of the junction left unmatched. Using reference TRBV7-3 and TRBJ1-5 for the parts outside the CDR3, the full variable domain is GAGVSQTPSNKVTEKGKYVELRCDPISGHTALYWYRQSLGQGPEFLIYFQGTGAADDSGLPNDRFFAVRPEGSVSTLKIQRTERGDSAVYLCASSLTDRGGNQPQHFGDGTRLSIL.

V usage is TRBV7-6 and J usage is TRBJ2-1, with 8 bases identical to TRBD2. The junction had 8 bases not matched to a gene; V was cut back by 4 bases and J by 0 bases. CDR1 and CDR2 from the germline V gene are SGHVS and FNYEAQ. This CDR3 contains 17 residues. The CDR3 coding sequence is TGTGCCAGCAGCTCCTTACAGCGGGAGAACTCCTACAATGAGCAGTTCTTC. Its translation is CASSSLQRENSYNEQFF.

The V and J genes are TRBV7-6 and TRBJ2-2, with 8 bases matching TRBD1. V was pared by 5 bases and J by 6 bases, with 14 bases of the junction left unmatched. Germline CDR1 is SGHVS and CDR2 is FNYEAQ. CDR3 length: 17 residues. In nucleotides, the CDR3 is TGTGCCAGCAGCCCTGGGGGCAGGGGGCCGTGGTCCGGGGAGCTGTTTTTT. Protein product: CASSPGGRGPWSGELFF. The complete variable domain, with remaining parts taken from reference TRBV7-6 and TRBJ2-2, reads GAGVSQSPRYKVTKRGQDVALRCDPISGHVSLYWYRQALGQGPEFLTYFNYEAQQDKSGLPNDRFSAERPEGSISTLTIQRTEQRDSAMYRCASSPGGRGPWSGELFFGEGSRLTVL.

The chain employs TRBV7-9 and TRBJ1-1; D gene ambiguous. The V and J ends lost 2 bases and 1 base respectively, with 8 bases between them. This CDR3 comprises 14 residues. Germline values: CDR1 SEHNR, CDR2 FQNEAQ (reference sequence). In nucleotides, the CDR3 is TGTGCCAGCAGCTTACGAGGCAGGAACACTGAAGCTTTCTTT. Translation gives CASSLRGRNTEAFF.

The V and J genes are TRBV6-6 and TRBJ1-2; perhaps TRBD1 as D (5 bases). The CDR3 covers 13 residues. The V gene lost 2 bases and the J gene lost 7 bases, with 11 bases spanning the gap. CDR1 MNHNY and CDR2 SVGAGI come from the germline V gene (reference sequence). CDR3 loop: CASSYPGFSGYTF. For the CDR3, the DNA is TGTGCCAGCAGTTACCCAGGGTTTAGTGGCTACACCTTC.